The 22 T cell receptor beta chains listed next were all sequenced from one sample in a study of T cell clonality in common variable immunodeficiency. Libraries were prepared by immunoSEQ multiplex PCR; TCRdb keeps only in-frame clonotypes and omits some of them. The specimen has fewer than 70,000 clones, none found just once. The sequenced sample consisted of peripheral blood mononuclear cells. Receptors originate from a person aged 18 to 70 in good health.

The sample holds many counts of this clone. The read falls 3 residues short of the CDR3 end, and the missing part is taken from the germline J gene. The V gene is TRBV5-4, the J gene TRBJ1-1, with D uncertain. The CDR3 spans 13 residues. Between the trimmed V and J ends, which lost 1 base and 5 bases, there was a span of 9 bases. Germline V gene sequence: CDR1 SGHNT, CDR2 YYREEE (reference sequence). The part of the CDR3 DNA that was read is TGTGCCAGCAGCTTGACACCTTGGACTGAA. Translated: CASSLTPWTE. The entire CDR3 protein reads CASSLTPWTEAFF.

This clone was observed many times. CDR3 amino acids: CASSEQQSSNQPQHF. CDR3 DNA, as far as it was read: TGTGCCAGCTCCGAACAACAGAGTAGCAATCAGCCC. V is TRBV18 and J is TRBJ1-5; D uncertain. The read terminates 3 residues ahead of where the CDR3 ends, so the germline J gene completes it. This CDR3 has 15 residues. Germline-derived CDR1 and CDR2 are KGHSH and LQKENI. V was pared by 6 bases and J by 0 bases, with 12 bases between.

This clone was seen many times. The read finishes 3 residues shy of the CDR3 end, and the germline J gene is used to complete it. V is TRBV2 and J is TRBJ1-1; D is unclear. Trimming left V 8 bases short and J 3 bases short, with 13 bases between. CDR1 SNHLY and CDR2 FYNNEI come from the germline V gene. CDR3 length: 13 amino acids. Partial CDR3 DNA: TGTGCCAGCGTCTCGCGGACTTACACTGAA. Encoded protein: CASVSRTYTE. The whole CDR3 reads CASVSRTYTEAFF.

There are many counts of this clone. The read stops 3 residues short of the end of the CDR3; the missing end is completed from the germline J gene. The chain has TRBV7-8 and TRBJ1-6, with 9 bases lining up with TRBD1. Germline CDR1 is SGHVS and CDR2 is FQNEAQ. The V gene end was trimmed by 0 bases and the J gene end by 7 bases; junction bases not matched to a gene: 4. The CDR3 has 16 amino acids. The CDR3 here is CASSLAGQGMNSPLHF. The sequenced CDR3 bases are TGTGCCAGCAGCTTAGCCGGACAGGGGATGAATTCACCC.

There are many counts of this clone. The read terminates 3 residues before the CDR3 end, so the remaining end is supplied by the germline J gene. This rearrangement joins TRBV20-1 to TRBJ1-2; 9 bases match TRBD1. J lost 5 bases, V lost 6 bases, and 13 bases had no gene match. The CDR3 is made up of 15 amino acids. Germline V gives CDR1 DFQATT, CDR2 SNEGSKA (reference sequence). The CDR3 sequence: CSAPHLDRGGYGYTF. The CDR3 DNA, read in part, is TGCAGTGCCCCTCACCTGGACAGGGGAGGATATGGC.

The table lists this clone with a few counts. The sequenced fragment ends 3 residues before the CDR3 boundary, so the rest is inferred from the germline J gene. The rearrangement joins TRBV19 to TRBJ1-1; 8 bases are shared with TRBD1. Germline values: CDR1 LNHDA, CDR2 SQIVND (reference sequence). CDR3 length: 15 amino acids. The sequenced CDR3 bases are TGTGCCAGTGGTACCACACCCGACAGGGGCCGAGAA. Translating it yields CASGTTPDRGRE. The full CDR3 reads CASGTTPDRGREAFF.

This clone has at least ten counts. The read stops 3 residues short of the end of the CDR3; the missing end is completed from the germline J gene. This rearrangement joins TRBV20-1 to TRBJ1-2, with D unresolved. Germline CDR1 is DFQATT and CDR2 is SNEGSKA (reference sequence). V was pared by 1 base and J by 0 bases, with 12 bases between. The CDR3 has 15 residues. The part of the CDR3 DNA that was read is TGCAGTGCTAGAGTTCGTGGGCACCCTAACTATGGC. This sequence encodes CSARVRGHPNYG. The whole CDR3 reads CSARVRGHPNYGYTF.

To note about this clone: The CDR3 goes on 3 residues after the read ends, and that part is filled in from the germline J gene. The rearrangement uses TRBV7-8 and TRBJ2-1; TRBD2 is a possible D gene (6 bases). Trimming removed 4 bases at V and 9 bases at J, with 19 bases between. The CDR3 has 15 residues. Germline lookup yields CDR1 SGHVS and CDR2 FQNEAQ. The CDR3 here is CASSSRATVGGEQFF. Incomplete CDR3 DNA: TGTGCCAGCAGCTCCCGGGCTACGGTCGGGGGTGAG.

In this sample, this clone turned up many times. The sequence runs out 3 residues before the end of the CDR3; the remainder is reconstructed from the germline J gene. The chain recombines TRBV29-1 with TRBJ2-7; D unclear. Germline lookup yields CDR1 SQVTM and CDR2 ANQGSEA. Trimming pared 4 bases from V and 6 bases from J, leaving 10 bases between. This CDR3 region has 11 residues. The sequenced CDR3 bases are TGCAGCGTTGTATTCGGCGGCGAG. Translating gives CSVVFGGE. The entire CDR3 reads CSVVFGGEQYF.

This clone appeared many times. The CDR3 goes on 3 residues after the read ends, and that part is filled in from the germline J gene. V gene TRBV2 combines with J gene TRBJ2-7, with TRBD1 matching 10 bases. This CDR3 contains 16 residues. V lost 2 bases to trimming and J lost 1 base; unmatched junction nucleotides: 5. Germline V gives CDR1 SNHLY, CDR2 FYNNEI. CDR3 DNA (partial): TGTGCCAGCAGTGAACGGACAGGGGGATTTTCCTACGAG. Amino acids: CASSERTGGFSYE. Given in full, the CDR3 is CASSERTGGFSYEQYF.

This clone has at least ten counts. The CDR3 is cut off 3 residues early in the read; its end comes from the germline J gene. The V gene is TRBV10-3, the J gene TRBJ2-3, with D possibly TRBD1 on 6 matching bases. Germline V gene data show CDR1 as ENHRY and CDR2 as SYGVKD. The CDR3 has 14 residues. Trimming left V 7 bases short and J 0 bases short, with 11 bases between. CDR3 DNA (partial): TGTGCCATCAAGCCTGGACAGAGCACAGATACG. Protein product: CAIKPGQSTDT. The full CDR3 protein reads CAIKPGQSTDTQYF.

This clone was detected ten times or more. The CDR3 end is not reached by the read, which stops 3 residues before it; the germline J gene fills it in. The chain links TRBV20-1 to TRBJ2-3; 7 nucleotides agree with TRBD1. There are 13 residues in the CDR3. The J segment lost 1 base and the V segment lost 5 bases, leaving 3 bases of the junction unmatched. Germline V gives CDR1 DFQATT, CDR2 SNEGSKA (reference sequence). The CDR3 here is CSAPDRGTDTQYF. The DNA read from the CDR3 is TGCAGTGCTCCAGACAGGGGCACAGATACG.

This clone came up many times. CDR3 DNA (partial): TGTGCCAGCAGTGACCAGGGGTGGCACGAG. It yields the protein CASSDQGWHE. In full, the CDR3 reads CASSDQGWHEQYF. The V gene is TRBV2, the J gene TRBJ2-7; maybe TRBD1 (6 bases). Sequencing ends 3 residues short of the CDR3 end; the germline J gene provides the rest. Germline assignment: CDR1 SNHLY and CDR2 FYNNEI. The CDR3 covers 13 residues. V was trimmed by 3 bases and J by 5 bases, leaving 11 bases between them.

This clone was counted at least ten times. CDR3 region: CASSSYSGRYNEQFF. Incomplete CDR3 DNA: TGTGCCAGCAGCTCCTATAGCGGGAGGTACAATGAG. The gene calls are TRBV7-2 and TRBJ2-1; 10 bases map to TRBD2. The CDR3 is cut off 3 residues early in the read; its end comes from the germline J gene. This CDR3 is built from 15 residues. Germline V gene data show CDR1 as SGHTA and CDR2 as FQGNSA. The V segment lost 4 bases and the J segment 4 bases; nucleotides outside the gene matches: 4.

This clone came up many times. The CDR3 end is not reached by the read, which stops 3 residues before it; the germline J gene fills it in. The chain joins TRBV7-9 to TRBJ2-2; D gene unclear. Germline loops: CDR1 SEHNR, CDR2 FQNEAQ (reference sequence). V dropped 4 bases and J dropped 6 bases, with 9 bases sitting between them. This CDR3 has 13 residues. Partial CDR3 DNA: TGTGCCAGCAGCTCACCTATCCCCGGGGAG. Translation: CASSSPIPGE. The whole CDR3 sequence reads CASSSPIPGELFF.

There are many counts of this clone. Coverage ceases 3 residues before the CDR3 finishes, and the germline J gene fills in the end. The rearrangement links TRBV30 to TRBJ1-1, with TRBD1 identical over 7 bases. The CDR3 length is 15 residues. After removal of 3 bases from V and 0 bases from J, the junction contained 7 bases not matched to a gene. Looked up from germline, CDR1 is GTSNPN and CDR2 is SVGIG (reference sequence). CDR3 residues: CAWRARGALNTEAFF. The DNA read from the CDR3 is TGTGCCTGGAGGGCCAGGGGGGCTCTGAACACTGAA.

Note on this clone: The read is 3 residues too short to cover the CDR3 end, so that end is filled in from the germline J gene. The chain couples TRBV20-1 to TRBJ2-1; 10 nucleotides match TRBD2. The CDR3 sequence is 16 residues long. V lost 5 bases, J lost 4 bases, and 11 bases stayed unmatched. Germline-derived CDR1 and CDR2 are DFQATT and SNEGSKA (reference sequence). This CDR3 is CSAYISGRHLYNEQFF. The part of the CDR3 DNA that was read is TGCAGTGCTTATATTAGCGGGAGGCACCTTTACAATGAG.

This clone was seen at least ten times. The part of the CDR3 DNA that was read is TGCAGCGTCCAGTGGCCGCGCGCTACGGGGATGGTGTCAGAGACC. Translation gives CSVQWPRATGMVSET. The whole CDR3 reads CSVQWPRATGMVSETQYF. The chain couples TRBV29-1 to TRBJ2-5, with D possibly being TRBD2 (5 bases). The read stops 3 residues short of the end of the CDR3; the missing end is completed from the germline J gene. The CDR3 covers 18 residues. Germline V gene sequence: CDR1 SQVTM, CDR2 ANQGSEA. Trimming left V 6 bases short and J 4 bases short, with 30 bases between.

In this sample, this clone turned up many times. With the read ending 3 residues before the CDR3 end, the germline J gene is used to fill in that end. This chain joins TRBV20-1 and TRBJ2-2, with 14 bases that match TRBD2. There are 20 residues in the CDR3. J gave up 8 bases and V 3 bases, and 20 bases lay outside the gene matches. The germline CDR1 and CDR2 sequences are DFQATT and SNEGSKA (reference sequence). The CDR3 DNA, read in part, is TGCAGTGCTAGGAACATCTTAGCCTCGGGACTAGCGGGAGTAAGGGGGGAG. Amino acid sequence: CSARNILASGLAGVRGE. The full CDR3 protein reads CSARNILASGLAGVRGELFF.

This clone has ten or more counts. The CDR3 end is not reached by the read, which stops 3 residues before it; the germline J gene fills it in. The chain combines TRBV20-1 with TRBJ1-6, with D perhaps TRBD1 (6 bases). V was pared by 6 bases and J by 1 base, with 16 bases between. Germline CDR1 DFQATT, CDR2 SNEGSKA (reference sequence). The CDR3 has 16 residues. The CDR3 loop is CSAAQGGGSYNSPLHF. The CDR3 DNA, read in part, is TGCAGTGCCGCCCAAGGGGGAGGATCCTATAATTCACCC.

This clone has a count of ten or more. The read terminates 3 residues before the CDR3 end, so the remaining end is supplied by the germline J gene. The rearrangement links TRBV20-1 to TRBJ2-3; 8 bases align to TRBD1. The CDR3 extends over 15 amino acids. Germline CDR1 and CDR2: DFQATT and SNEGSKA (reference sequence). The ends lost 6 bases at V and 0 bases at J; junction bases unmatched: 8. The CDR3 DNA, read in part, is TGCAGTGCCAGTATCTGGGACAGGAGCACAGATACG. Translating gives CSASIWDRSTDT. The full CDR3 protein reads CSASIWDRSTDTQYF.

This clone has ten or more counts. The CDR3 end falls 3 residues outside the read, so it is completed with the germline J gene. This sequence joins TRBV30 and TRBJ1-5; 7 bases agree with TRBD1. CDR1 is GTSNPN and CDR2 is SVGIG in the germline V gene (reference sequence). V trimming: 3 bases; J trimming: 3 bases; junction bases outside the gene matches: 8. The length of the CDR3 is 15 residues. CDR3 loop: CAWRDGTAFNQPQHF. The CDR3 bases that were read are TGTGCCTGGAGGGACGGGACAGCTTTCAATCAGCCC.